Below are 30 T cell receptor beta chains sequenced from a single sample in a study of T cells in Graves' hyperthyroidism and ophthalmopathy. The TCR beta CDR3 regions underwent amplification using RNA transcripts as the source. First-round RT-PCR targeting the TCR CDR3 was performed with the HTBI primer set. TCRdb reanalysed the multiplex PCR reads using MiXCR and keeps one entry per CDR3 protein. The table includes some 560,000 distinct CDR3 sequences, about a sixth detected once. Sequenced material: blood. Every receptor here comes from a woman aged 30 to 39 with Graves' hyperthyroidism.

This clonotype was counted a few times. The CDR3 DNA follows: TGTGCCAGCAGCTTAGGTGTGGGGGCGAACACCGGGGAGCTGTTTTTT. It translates to CASSLGVGANTGELFF. V and J are TRBV7-9 and TRBJ2-2; D may match TRBD1 or TRBD2 (5 bases each). Trimming stripped 1 base from V and 0 bases from J, with 9 bases between. This CDR3 region has 16 residues. The germline CDR1 and CDR2 sequences are SEHNR and FQNEAQ (reference sequence).

The CDR3 here is CATSSGLAGDKYF. The CDR3 DNA sequence: TGTGCCACATCTTCCGGACTAGCGGGAGATAAGTACTTC. The chain recombines TRBV24-1 with TRBJ2-5; TRBD2 matches at 13 bases. CDR3 length equals 13 residues. With 10 bases clipped from V and 12 bases from J, the junction kept 10 bases outside the gene matches. Germline assignment: CDR1 KGHDR and CDR2 SFDVKD.

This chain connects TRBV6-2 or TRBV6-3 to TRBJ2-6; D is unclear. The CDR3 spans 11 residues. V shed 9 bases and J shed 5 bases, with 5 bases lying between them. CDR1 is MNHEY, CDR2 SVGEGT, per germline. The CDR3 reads CASFWANVLTF. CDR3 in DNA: TGTGCCAGTTTTTGGGCCAACGTCCTGACTTTC.

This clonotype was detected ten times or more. Written as DNA, the CDR3 is TGTGCCAGCTCACCACCGCGGGGGACTGAAGCTTTCTTT. Its protein is CASSPPRGTEAFF. The V and J genes are TRBV18 and TRBJ1-1, with D perhaps matching TRBD1 (5 bases). V lost 0 bases, J lost 5 bases, and 7 bases lay in between. This CDR3 contains 13 residues. The germline V gene has CDR1 KGHSH and CDR2 LQKENI.

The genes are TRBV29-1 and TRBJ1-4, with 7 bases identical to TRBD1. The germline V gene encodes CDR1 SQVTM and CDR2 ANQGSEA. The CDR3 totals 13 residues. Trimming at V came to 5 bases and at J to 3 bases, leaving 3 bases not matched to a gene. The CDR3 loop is CSVKDRSNEKLFF. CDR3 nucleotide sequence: TGCAGCGTTAAGGACAGGTCTAATGAAAAACTGTTTTTT.

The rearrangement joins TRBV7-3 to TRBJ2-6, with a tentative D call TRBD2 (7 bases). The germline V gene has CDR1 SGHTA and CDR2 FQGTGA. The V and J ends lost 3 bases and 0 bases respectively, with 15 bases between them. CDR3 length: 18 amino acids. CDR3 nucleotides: TGTGCCAGCAGCTTGGGACACGGGAGGATCTCTGGGGCCAACGTCCTGACTTTC. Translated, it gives CASSLGHGRISGANVLTF.

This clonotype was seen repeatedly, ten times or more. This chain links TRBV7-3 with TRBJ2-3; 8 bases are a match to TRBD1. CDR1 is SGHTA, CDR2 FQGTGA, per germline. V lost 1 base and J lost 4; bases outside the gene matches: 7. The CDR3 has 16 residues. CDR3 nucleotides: TGTGCCAGCAGCTTAAATGGACAGGGCAACTCAGATACGCAGTATTTT. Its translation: CASSLNGQGNSDTQYF. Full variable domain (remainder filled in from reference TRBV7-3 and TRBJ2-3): GAGVSQTPSNKVTEKGKYVELRCDPISGHTALYWYRQSLGQGPEFLIYFQGTGAADDSGLPNDRFFAVRPEGSVSTLKIQRTERGDSAVYLCASSLNGQGNSDTQYFGPGTRLTVL.

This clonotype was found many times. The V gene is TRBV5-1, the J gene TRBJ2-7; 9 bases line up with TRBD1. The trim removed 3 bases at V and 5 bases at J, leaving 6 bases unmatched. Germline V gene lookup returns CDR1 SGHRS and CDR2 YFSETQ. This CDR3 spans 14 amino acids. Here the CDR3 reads CASSWGQGRDEQYF. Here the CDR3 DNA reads TGCGCCAGCAGCTGGGGACAGGGCCGGGACGAGCAGTACTTC.

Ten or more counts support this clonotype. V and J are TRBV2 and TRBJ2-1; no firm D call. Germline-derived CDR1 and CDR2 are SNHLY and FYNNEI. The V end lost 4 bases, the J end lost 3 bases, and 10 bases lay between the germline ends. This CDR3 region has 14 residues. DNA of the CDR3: TGTGCCAGCAGTGTTGGCGGCAACTACAATGAGCAGTTCTTC. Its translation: CASSVGGNYNEQFF. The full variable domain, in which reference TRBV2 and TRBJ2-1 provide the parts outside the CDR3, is EPEVTQTPSHQVTQMGQEVILRCVPISNHLYFYWYRQILGQKVEFLVSFYNNEISEKSEIFDDQFSVERPDGSNFTLKIRSTKLEDSAMYFCASSVGGNYNEQFFGPGTRLTVL.

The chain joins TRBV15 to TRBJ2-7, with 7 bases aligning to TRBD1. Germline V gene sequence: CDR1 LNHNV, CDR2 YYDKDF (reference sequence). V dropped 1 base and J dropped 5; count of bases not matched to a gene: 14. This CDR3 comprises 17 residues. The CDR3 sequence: CATSRGFWPGGTHEQYF. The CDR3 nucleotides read TGTGCCACCAGCAGAGGATTCTGGCCAGGGGGTACACACGAGCAGTACTTC.

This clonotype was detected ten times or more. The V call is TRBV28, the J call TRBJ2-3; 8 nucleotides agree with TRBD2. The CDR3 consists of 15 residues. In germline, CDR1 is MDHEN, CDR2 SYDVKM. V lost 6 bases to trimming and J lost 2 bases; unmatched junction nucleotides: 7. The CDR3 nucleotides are TGTGCCAGCAGCCATAGCGGGATAGTCACAGATACGCAGTATTTT. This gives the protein CASSHSGIVTDTQYF.

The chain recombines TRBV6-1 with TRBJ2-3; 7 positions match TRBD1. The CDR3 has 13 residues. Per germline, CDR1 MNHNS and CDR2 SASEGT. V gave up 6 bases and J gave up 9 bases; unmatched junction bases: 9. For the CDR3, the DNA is TGTGCCAGCAGCCCACCAACAGGGGAAACGCAGTATTTT. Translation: CASSPPTGETQYF.

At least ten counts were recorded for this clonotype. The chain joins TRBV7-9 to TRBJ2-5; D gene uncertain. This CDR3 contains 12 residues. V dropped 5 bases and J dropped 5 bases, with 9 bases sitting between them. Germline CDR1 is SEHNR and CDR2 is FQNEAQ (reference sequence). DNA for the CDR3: TGTGCCAGCAGCAACACTGAGGAGACCCAGTACTTC. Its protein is CASSNTEETQYF.

CDR3 region: CASTSGHFQPQHF. The CDR3 nucleotides read TGTGCCAGCACCTCGGGACATTTTCAGCCCCAGCATTTT. The genes are TRBV2 and TRBJ1-5; the D gene is possibly TRBD1 (6 bases). Germline V gene data show CDR1 as SNHLY and CDR2 as FYNNEI. Trimming removed 7 bases from V and 6 bases from J, with 13 bases in between. This CDR3 spans 13 amino acids.

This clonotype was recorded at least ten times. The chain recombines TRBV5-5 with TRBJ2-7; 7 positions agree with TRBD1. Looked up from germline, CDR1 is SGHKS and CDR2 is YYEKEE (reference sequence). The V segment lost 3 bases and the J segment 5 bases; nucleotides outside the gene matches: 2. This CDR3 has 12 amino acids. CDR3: CASSWQGDEQYF. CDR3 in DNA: TGTGCCAGCAGCTGGCAGGGGGACGAGCAGTACTTC.

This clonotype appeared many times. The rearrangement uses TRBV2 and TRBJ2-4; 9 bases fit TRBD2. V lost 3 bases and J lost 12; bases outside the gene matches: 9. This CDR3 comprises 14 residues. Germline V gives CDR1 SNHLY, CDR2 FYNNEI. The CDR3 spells CASSEELAGYTQYF. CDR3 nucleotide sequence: TGTGCCAGCAGTGAGGAACTAGCGGGCTACACTCAGTACTTC.

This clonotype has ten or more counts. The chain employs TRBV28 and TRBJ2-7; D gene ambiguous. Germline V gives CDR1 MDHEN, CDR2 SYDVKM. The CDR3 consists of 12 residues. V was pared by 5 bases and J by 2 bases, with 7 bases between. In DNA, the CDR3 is TGTGCCAGCAGTCAAAGACCCTACGAGCAGTACTTC. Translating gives CASSQRPYEQYF.

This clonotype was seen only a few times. The CDR3 DNA follows: TGCAGTGCCAGATCAGGACTCTTCACCGGGGAGCTGTTTTTT. Protein: CSARSGLFTGELFF. The rearrangement uses TRBV20-1 and TRBJ2-2; D perhaps matches TRBD2 (5 bases). Trimming stripped 6 bases from V and 4 bases from J, with 15 bases between. The germline CDR1 and CDR2 sequences are DFQATT and SNEGSKA (reference sequence). The CDR3 consists of 14 residues.

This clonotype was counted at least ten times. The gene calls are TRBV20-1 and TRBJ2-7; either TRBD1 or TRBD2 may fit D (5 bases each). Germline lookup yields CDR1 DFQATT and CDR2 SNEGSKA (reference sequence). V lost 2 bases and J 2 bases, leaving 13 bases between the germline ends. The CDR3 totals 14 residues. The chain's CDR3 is CSARRGEGTYEQYF. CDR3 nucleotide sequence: TGCAGTGCTAGAAGGGGCGAGGGCACCTACGAGCAGTACTTC.

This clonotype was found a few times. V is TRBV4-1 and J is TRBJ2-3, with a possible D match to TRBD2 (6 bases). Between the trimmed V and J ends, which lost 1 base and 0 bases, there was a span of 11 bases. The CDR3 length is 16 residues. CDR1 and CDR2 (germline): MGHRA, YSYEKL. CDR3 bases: TGCGCCAGCAGCCAAGGGACCCGGGGGAGCACAGATACGCAGTATTTT. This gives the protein CASSQGTRGSTDTQYF.

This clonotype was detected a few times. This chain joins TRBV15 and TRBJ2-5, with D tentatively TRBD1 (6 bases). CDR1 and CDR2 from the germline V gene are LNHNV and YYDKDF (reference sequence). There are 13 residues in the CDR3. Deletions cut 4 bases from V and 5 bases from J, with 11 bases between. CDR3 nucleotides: TGTGCCACCAGCATCAGGGGTTATGAGACCCAGTACTTC. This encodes CATSIRGYETQYF.

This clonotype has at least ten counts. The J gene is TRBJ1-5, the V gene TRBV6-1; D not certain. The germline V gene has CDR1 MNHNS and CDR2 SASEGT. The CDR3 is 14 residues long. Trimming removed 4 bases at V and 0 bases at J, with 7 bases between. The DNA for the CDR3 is TGTGCCAGCAGTGTGGATGATAGCAATCAGCCCCAGCATTTT. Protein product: CASSVDDSNQPQHF.

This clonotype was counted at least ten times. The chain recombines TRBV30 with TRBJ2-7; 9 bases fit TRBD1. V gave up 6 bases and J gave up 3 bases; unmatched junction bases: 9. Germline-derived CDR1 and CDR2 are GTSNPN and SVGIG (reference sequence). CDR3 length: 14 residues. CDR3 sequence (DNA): TGTGCCTGCCAGTTGGACAGGGGCAACTACGAGCAGTACTTC. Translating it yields CACQLDRGNYEQYF.

The CDR3 sequence: CASSGSTIYGYTF. CDR3 nucleotides: TGTGCCAGCAGCGGGTCCACAATATATGGCTACACCTTC. This rearrangement joins TRBV9 to TRBJ1-2, with D unclear. V was clipped by 3 bases and J by 5 bases, with 11 bases between them. Germline values: CDR1 SGDLS, CDR2 YYNGEE. The CDR3 consists of 13 residues.

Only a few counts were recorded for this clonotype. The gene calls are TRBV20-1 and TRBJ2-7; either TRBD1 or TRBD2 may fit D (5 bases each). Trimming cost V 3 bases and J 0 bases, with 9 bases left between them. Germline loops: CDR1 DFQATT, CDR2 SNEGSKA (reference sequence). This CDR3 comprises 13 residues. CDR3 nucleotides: TGCAGTGCTAGGTGGGGGTACTCCTACGAGCAGTACTTC. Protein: CSARWGYSYEQYF.

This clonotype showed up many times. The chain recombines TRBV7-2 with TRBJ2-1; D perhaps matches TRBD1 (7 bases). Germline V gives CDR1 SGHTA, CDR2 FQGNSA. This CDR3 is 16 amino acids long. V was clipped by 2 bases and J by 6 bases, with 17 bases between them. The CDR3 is CASSLSPAGTANEQFF. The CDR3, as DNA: TGTGCCAGCAGCTTAAGCCCTGCGGGGACAGCCAATGAGCAGTTCTTC.

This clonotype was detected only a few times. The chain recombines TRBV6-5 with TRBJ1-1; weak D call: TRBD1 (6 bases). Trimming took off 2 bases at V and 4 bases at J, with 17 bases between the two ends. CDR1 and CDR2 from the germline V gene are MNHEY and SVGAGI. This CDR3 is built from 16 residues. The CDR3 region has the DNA TGTGCCAGCAGTTACGGGGGGGGGGCGGGGGTCACTGAAGCTTTCTTT. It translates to CASSYGGGAGVTEAFF.

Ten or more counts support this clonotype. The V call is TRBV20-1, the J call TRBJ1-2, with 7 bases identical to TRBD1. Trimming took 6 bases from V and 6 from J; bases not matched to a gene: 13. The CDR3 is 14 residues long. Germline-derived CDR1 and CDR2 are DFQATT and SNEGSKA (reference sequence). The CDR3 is CSALATGNYDGYTF. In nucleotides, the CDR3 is TGCAGTGCCCTAGCGACAGGGAATTACGATGGCTACACCTTC.

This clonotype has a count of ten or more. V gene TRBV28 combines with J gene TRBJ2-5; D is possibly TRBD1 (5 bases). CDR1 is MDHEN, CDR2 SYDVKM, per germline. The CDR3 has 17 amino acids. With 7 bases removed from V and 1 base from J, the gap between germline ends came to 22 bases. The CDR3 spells CASTMGTGHGFQETQYF. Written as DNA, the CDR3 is TGTGCCAGCACCATGGGAACAGGCCACGGGTTCCAAGAGACCCAGTACTTC.

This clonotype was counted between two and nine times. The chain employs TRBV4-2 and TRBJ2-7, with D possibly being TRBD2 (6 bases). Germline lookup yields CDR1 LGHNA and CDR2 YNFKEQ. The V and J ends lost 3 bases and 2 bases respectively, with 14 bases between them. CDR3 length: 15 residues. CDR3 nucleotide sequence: TGTGCCAGCAGCCACGGGATAGCGGAAACCTACGAGCAGTACTTC. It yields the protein CASSHGIAETYEQYF.